The TCR beta chain under discussion was sequenced for a study of T cell changes during pregnancy in multiple sclerosis. This CDR3 comprises 15 residues. V trimming: 4 bases; J trimming: 1 base; junction bases outside the gene matches: 6. The germline CDR1 and CDR2 sequences are SGHRS and YFSETQ. Here immunoSEQ multiplex PCR was the method, and the copy in TCRdb shows in-frame clones only, minus some. The repertoire holds about 53,000 clones, 80% to 95% seen once, with less than 0.6% in the top ten. Source: CD4+ T cells from peripheral blood mononuclear cells, taken in the third trimester of pregnancy. This clonotype was sampled from a female donor with multiple sclerosis, enrolled in a pregnancy study. The genes are TRBV5-1 and TRBJ2-7; 9 positions agree with TRBD1. The chain's CDR3 is CASSPGTGNSYEQYF. The CDR3 DNA reads TGCGCCAGCAGCCCAGGGACAGGGAATTCCTACGAGCAGTACTTC.